This T cell receptor (beta chain) was recovered during a study of neurological immune-mediated disorders. Study in general: The 35 or so multiple sclerosis patients comprised some 31 relapsing-remitting and 3 secondary progressive cases.

This clonotype was seen many times. One entry per CDR3 protein, called by TCRdb with MiXCR from the 5' RACE reads. Among about 46,000 distinct CDR3 sequences, approximately 3% were seen once, and the ten largest hold about 14%. The CDR3 spans 13 residues. The V and J ends lost 7 bases and 4 bases respectively, with 13 bases between them. Germline V gene data show CDR1 as LGHNA and CDR2 as YNFKEQ. The chain is built from TRBV4-2 and TRBJ1-1; TRBD1 is a possible D gene (5 bases). This sequence originates from a woman in her 50s with multiple sclerosis. Source material: PBMCs. CDR3 coding DNA: TGTGCCAGCAACCATGGGGGTCGCACTGAAGCTTTCTTT. Translation gives CASNHGGRTEAFF.